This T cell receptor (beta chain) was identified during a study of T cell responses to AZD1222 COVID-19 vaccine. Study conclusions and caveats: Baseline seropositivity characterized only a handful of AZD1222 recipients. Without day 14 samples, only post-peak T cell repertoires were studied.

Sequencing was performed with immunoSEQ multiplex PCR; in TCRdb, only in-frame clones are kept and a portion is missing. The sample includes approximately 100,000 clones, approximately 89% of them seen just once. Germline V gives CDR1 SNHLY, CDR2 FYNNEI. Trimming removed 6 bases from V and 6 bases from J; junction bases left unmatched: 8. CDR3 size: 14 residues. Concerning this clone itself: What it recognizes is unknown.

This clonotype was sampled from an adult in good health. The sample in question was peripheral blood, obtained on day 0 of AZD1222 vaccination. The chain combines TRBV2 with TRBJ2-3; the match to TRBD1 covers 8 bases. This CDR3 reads CASSRQGIGDTQYF. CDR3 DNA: TGTGCCAGCAGCCGACAGGGGATAGGGGATACGCAGTATTTT.